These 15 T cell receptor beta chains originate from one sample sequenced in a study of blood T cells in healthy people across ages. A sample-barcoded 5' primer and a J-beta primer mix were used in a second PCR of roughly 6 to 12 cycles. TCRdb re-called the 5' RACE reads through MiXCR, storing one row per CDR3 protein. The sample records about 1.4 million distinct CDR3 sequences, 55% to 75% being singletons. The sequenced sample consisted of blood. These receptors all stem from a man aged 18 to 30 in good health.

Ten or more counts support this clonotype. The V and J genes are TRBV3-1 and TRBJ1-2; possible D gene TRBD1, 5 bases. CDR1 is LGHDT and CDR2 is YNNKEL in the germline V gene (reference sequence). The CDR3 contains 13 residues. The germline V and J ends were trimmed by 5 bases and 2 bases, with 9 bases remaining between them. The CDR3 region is CASSVGDNYGYTF. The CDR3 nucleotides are TGTGCCAGCAGCGTCGGGGACAACTATGGCTACACCTTC.

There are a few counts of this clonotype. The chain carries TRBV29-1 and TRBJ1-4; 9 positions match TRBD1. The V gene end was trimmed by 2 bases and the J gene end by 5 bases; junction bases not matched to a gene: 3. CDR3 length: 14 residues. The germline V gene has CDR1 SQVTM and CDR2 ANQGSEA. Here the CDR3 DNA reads TGCAGCGTTGAATGGACAGGGGAAAATGAAAAACTGTTTTTT. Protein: CSVEWTGENEKLFF.

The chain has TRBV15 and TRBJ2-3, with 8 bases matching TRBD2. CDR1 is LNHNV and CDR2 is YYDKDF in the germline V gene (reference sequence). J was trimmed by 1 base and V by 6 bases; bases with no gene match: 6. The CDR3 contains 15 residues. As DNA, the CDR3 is TGTGCCACCAGTACCACTAGCGGAGGCACAGATACGCAGTATTTT. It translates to CATSTTSGGTDTQYF.

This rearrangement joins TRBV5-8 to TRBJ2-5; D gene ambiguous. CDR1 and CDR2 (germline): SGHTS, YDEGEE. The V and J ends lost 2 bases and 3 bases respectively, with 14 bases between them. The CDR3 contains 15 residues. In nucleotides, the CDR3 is TGTGCCAGCAGCTTAGGCCAGGACGGCAAAGAGACCCAGTACTTC. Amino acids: CASSLGQDGKETQYF.

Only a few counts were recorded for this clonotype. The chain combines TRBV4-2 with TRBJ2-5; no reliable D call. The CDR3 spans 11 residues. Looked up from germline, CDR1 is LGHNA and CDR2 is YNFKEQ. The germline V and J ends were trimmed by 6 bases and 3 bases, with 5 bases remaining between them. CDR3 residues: CASRDEETQYF. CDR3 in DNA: TGTGCCAGCAGGGATGAAGAGACCCAGTACTTC.

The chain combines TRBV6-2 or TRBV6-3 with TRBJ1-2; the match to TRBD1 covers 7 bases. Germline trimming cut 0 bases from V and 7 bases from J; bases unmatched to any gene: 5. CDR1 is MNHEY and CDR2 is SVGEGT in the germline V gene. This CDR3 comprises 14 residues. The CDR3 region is CASSYSWDSSGYTF. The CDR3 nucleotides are TGTGCCAGCAGTTACTCGTGGGACAGTTCTGGCTACACCTTC.

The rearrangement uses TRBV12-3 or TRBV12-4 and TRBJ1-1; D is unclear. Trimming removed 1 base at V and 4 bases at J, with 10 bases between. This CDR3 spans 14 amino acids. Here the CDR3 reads CASSLGARGTEAFF. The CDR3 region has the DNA TGTGCCAGCAGTTTAGGGGCGCGGGGCACTGAAGCTTTCTTT.

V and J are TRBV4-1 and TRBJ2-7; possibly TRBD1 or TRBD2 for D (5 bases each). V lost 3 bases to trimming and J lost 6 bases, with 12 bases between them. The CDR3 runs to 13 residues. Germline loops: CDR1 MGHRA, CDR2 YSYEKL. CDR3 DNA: TGCGCCAGCAGCCAGGTGGGGGATCCCGAGCAGTACTTC. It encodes CASSQVGDPEQYF.

The CDR3 spells CASSTNPGPLGPYTEAFF. CDR3 nucleotide sequence: TGTGCCAGCAGCACGAATCCGGGACCCCTAGGTCCCTACACTGAAGCTTTCTTT. The chain recombines TRBV28 with TRBJ1-1, with D maybe TRBD1 (5 bases). With 6 bases removed from V and 3 bases from J, the gap between germline ends came to 26 bases. CDR3 length: 18 residues. Germline V gives CDR1 MDHEN, CDR2 SYDVKM.

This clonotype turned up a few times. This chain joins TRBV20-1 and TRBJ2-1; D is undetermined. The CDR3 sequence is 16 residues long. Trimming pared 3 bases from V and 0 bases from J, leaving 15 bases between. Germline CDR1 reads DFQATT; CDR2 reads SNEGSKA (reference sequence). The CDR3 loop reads CSASGRRGSSYNEQFF. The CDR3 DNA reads TGCAGTGCTAGTGGGCGGCGTGGTAGCTCCTACAATGAGCAGTTCTTC.

CDR3 nucleotide sequence: TGTGCCATCACGGGGGGACAGTCCTACGAGCAGTTCTTC. This encodes CAITGGQSYEQFF. V and J are TRBV10-3 and TRBJ2-1; TRBD1 or TRBD2 may be the D gene (7 bases each). This CDR3 has 13 amino acids. Trimming cost V 7 bases and J 10 bases, with 17 bases left between them. Germline-derived CDR1 and CDR2 are ENHRY and SYGVKD.

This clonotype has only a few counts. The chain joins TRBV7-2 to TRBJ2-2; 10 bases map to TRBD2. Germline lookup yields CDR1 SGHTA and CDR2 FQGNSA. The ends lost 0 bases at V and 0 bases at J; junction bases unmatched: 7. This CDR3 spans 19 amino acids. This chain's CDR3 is CASSLAFGGLAPNTGELFF. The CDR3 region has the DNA TGTGCCAGCAGCTTAGCGTTTGGGGGACTAGCGCCGAACACCGGGGAGCTGTTTTTT.

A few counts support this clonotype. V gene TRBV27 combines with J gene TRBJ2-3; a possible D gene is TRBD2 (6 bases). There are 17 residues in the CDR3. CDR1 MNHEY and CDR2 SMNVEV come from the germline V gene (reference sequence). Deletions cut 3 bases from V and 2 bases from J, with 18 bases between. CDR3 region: CASSFKPGLQPTDTQYF. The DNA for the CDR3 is TGTGCCAGCAGTTTCAAACCGGGACTGCAACCCACAGATACGCAGTATTTT.

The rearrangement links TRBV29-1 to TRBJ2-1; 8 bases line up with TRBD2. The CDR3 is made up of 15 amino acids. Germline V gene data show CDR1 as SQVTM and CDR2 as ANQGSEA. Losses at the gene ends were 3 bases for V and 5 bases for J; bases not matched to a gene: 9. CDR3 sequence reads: CSVEIPGLGDNEQFF. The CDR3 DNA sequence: TGCAGCGTTGAGATACCGGGACTAGGAGACAATGAGCAGTTCTTC.

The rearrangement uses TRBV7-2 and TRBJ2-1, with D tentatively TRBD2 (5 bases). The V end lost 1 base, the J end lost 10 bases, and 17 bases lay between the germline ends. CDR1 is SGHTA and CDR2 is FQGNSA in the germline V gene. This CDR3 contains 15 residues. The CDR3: CASSLVLADTGEQFF. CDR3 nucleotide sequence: TGTGCCAGCAGCTTAGTCCTAGCCGACACCGGGGAGCAGTTCTTC.